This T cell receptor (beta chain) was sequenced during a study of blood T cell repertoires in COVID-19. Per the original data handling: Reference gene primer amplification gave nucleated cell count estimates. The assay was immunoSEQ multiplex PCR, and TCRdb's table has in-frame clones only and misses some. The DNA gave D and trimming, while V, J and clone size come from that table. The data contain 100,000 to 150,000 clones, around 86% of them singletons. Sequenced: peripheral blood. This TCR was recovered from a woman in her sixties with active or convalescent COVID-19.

CDR3 residues: CASSLGLAGVEQYF. CDR3 nucleotides: TGCGCCAGCAGCTTGGGACTAGCGGGAGTCGAGCAGTACTTC. The chain recombines TRBV5-1 with TRBJ2-7, with 12 bases fitting TRBD2. Unmatched junction bases numbered 1, after V lost 0 bases and J lost 6 bases. This CDR3 is 14 amino acids long. The germline CDR1 and CDR2 sequences are SGHRS and YFSETQ.